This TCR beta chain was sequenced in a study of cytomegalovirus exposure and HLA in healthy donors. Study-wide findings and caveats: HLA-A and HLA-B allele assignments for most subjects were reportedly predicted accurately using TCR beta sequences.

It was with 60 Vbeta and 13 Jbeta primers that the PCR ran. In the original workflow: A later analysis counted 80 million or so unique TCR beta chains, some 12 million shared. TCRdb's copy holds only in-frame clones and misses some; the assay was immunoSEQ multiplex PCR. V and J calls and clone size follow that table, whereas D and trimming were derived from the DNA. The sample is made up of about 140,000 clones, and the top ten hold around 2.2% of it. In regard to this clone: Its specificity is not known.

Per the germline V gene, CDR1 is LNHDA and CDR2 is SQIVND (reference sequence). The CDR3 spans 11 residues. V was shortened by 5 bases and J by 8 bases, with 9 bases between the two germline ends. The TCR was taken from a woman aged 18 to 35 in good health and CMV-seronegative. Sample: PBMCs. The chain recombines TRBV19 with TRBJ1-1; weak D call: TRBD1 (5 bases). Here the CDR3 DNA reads TGTGCCAGTAGTTTGCAGGGCGAAGCTTTCTTT. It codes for CASSLQGEAFF. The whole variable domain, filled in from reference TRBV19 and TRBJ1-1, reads DGGITQSPKYLFRKEGQNVTLSCEQNLNHDAMYWYRQDPGQGLRLIYYSQIVNDFQKGDIAEGYSVSREKKESFPLTVTSAQKNPTAFYLCASSLQGEAFFGQGTRLTVV.